Below, 19 T cell receptor beta chains from the same sample are listed, as sequenced in a study of early T cells in non-severe SARS-CoV-2 infection (dated by TCRdb to the early 2020s). The library was made by 5' RACE. The data were produced on a NextSeq 500. TCRdb reanalyzed the raw reads on its own, using fastp at Q25 for trimming and MiXCR for clone calling, and kept in-frame beta chains. CDR3 protein sequences are deduplicated, and each keeps its most common genes and DNA. Present in this sample are 45,000 to 60,000 distinct CDR3 sequences, 10% of which were seen just once. The top ten constitute roughly 4.7% of the sample. Sequenced input: whole blood. The receptors were gathered from an adult who was a healthcare worker with PCR-confirmed SARS-CoV-2 infection or an uninfected control (not recorded which).

This clonotype was counted at least ten times. V gene TRBV13 combines with J gene TRBJ2-1, with TRBD2 matching over 12 bases. CDR1 and CDR2 (germline): PRHDT, FYEKMQ (reference sequence). V shed 5 bases, J shed 4 bases, and the junction held 6 bases outside the gene matches. The CDR3 runs 16 residues. CDR3 sequence reads: CASSPPGLAGYNEQFF. CDR3 in DNA: TGTGCCAGCAGCCCCCCCGGACTAGCGGGGTACAATGAGCAGTTCTTC.

This clonotype came up many times. V usage is TRBV11-2 and J usage is TRBJ2-5, with unresolved D. The germline V gene encodes CDR1 SGHAT and CDR2 FQNNGV. V dropped 0 bases and J dropped 5 bases, with 7 bases sitting between them. CDR3 length: 13 amino acids. The CDR3 DNA follows: TGTGCCAGCAGCTTAGACGAGGCGGAGACCCAGTACTTC. Encoded protein: CASSLDEAETQYF.

This clonotype was detected ten times or more. The chain recombines TRBV29-1 with TRBJ2-7, with 9 bases identical to TRBD1. V gave up 4 bases and J gave up 0 bases; unmatched junction bases: 7. Germline-derived CDR1 and CDR2 are SQVTM and ANQGSEA. The CDR3 contains 15 residues. CDR3 amino acids: CSVGRGQGISYEQYF. CDR3 nucleotides: TGCAGCGTTGGACGGGGACAGGGCATCTCCTACGAGCAGTACTTC.

This clonotype was observed a few times. The chain is built from TRBV10-3 and TRBJ2-7; the D is unclear. Germline CDR1 and CDR2: ENHRY and SYGVKD. V was cut by 4 bases and J by 1 base, with 14 bases left in between. The CDR3 consists of 15 residues. This CDR3 reads CAISGKVDISYEQYF. The CDR3 nucleotides read TGTGCCATCAGTGGAAAGGTCGATATTTCCTACGAGCAGTACTTC.

This clonotype was counted ten times or more. The chain joins TRBV7-2 to TRBJ1-2, with D maybe TRBD1 (6 bases). The CDR3 consists of 15 residues. Trimming shortened V by 0 bases and J by 6 bases, and 14 bases separated the two germline ends. From germline, CDR1 is SGHTA and CDR2 FQGNSA. CDR3 amino acids: CASSLAAGGLDGYTF. For the CDR3, the DNA is TGTGCCAGCAGCTTAGCGGCTGGGGGCCTGGATGGCTACACCTTC.

The J gene is TRBJ1-1, the V gene TRBV11-1, with D perhaps matching TRBD1 (5 bases). CDR1 and CDR2 (germline): SGHAT, FQDESV (reference sequence). V lost 0 bases to trimming and J lost 3 bases, with 8 bases between them. This CDR3 contains 14 residues. The CDR3 sequence: CASSLAGGDTEAFF. DNA of the CDR3: TGTGCCAGCAGCTTAGCCGGGGGAGACACTGAAGCTTTCTTT.

This clonotype was counted ten times or more. The chain has TRBV29-1 and TRBJ2-3; TRBD1 is a possible D gene (6 bases). Germline-derived CDR1 and CDR2 are SQVTM and ANQGSEA. The V gene lost 7 bases and the J gene lost 0 bases, with 11 bases spanning the gap. The CDR3 runs to 13 residues. This CDR3 reads CSGGQTSTDTQYF. The DNA for the CDR3 is TGCAGCGGCGGACAGACTAGCACAGATACGCAGTATTTT.

This clonotype was recorded a few times. The V gene is TRBV6-2 or TRBV6-3, the J gene TRBJ1-1; D not resolved. Per the germline V gene, CDR1 is MNHEY and CDR2 is SVGEGT. The germline V and J ends were trimmed by 5 bases and 8 bases, with 9 bases remaining between them. The CDR3 is made up of 11 amino acids. CDR3 amino acids: CASSDPREAFF. In DNA form, the CDR3 reads TGTGCCAGCAGTGACCCCCGCGAAGCTTTCTTT.

There are many counts of this clonotype. The chain combines TRBV5-1 with TRBJ2-1; 9 bases map to TRBD2. Germline V CDR1 and CDR2: SGHRS, YFSETQ. This CDR3 comprises 13 residues. Trimming cost V 3 bases and J 6 bases; bases outside gene matches: 1. The CDR3 sequence is CASSWGLANEQFF. In nucleotides, the CDR3 is TGCGCCAGCAGCTGGGGACTAGCCAATGAGCAGTTCTTC.

This clonotype was detected many times. A read error may account for a junction end that differs from germline. This chain uses TRBV7-7 with TRBJ2-2; D is undetermined. Germline CDR1 reads SSHAT; CDR2 reads FNYEAQ (reference sequence). The CDR3 totals 14 residues. The DNA of the CDR3 is TGTGCTAGCAGCCCGTTGACGGGCCTCGGGGAGCTGTTTTTT. Protein sequence: CASSPLTGLGELFF.

This clonotype was counted at least ten times. The V call is TRBV18, the J call TRBJ1-6; perhaps TRBD1 as D (5 bases). This CDR3 spans 13 amino acids. Per the germline V gene, CDR1 is KGHSH and CDR2 is LQKENI. V lost 5 bases and J lost 10, with 12 bases in between. This CDR3 reads CASSSAGDSPLHF. The CDR3 nucleotides are TGTGCCAGCTCAAGTGCTGGGGACTCACCCCTCCACTTT. Drawing the rest from reference TRBV18 and TRBJ1-6, the complete variable domain is NAGVMQNPRHLVRRRGQEARLRCSPMKGHSHVYWYRQLPEEGLKFMVYLQKENIIDESGMPKERFSAEFPKEGPSILRIQQVVRGDSAAYFCASSSAGDSPLHFGNGTRLTVT.

This clonotype was recorded a few times. The V and J genes are TRBV7-2 and TRBJ2-7, with a tentative D call TRBD2 (6 bases). CDR1 is SGHTA and CDR2 is FQGNSA in the germline V gene. The V and J ends lost 5 bases and 7 bases respectively, with 15 bases between them. The length of the CDR3 is 13 residues. This chain's CDR3 is CASSANQGGEQYF. The CDR3, as DNA: TGTGCCAGCAGCGCTAACCAGGGAGGAGAGCAGTACTTC.

This clonotype was detected a few times. Here the CDR3 DNA reads TGTGCCAGCAGCCCGGTCTCTGGCGAGCAGTACTTC. It codes for CASSPVSGEQYF. The chain joins TRBV7-9 to TRBJ2-7; the D is unclear. This CDR3 has 12 residues. CDR1 SEHNR and CDR2 FQNEAQ come from the germline V gene (reference sequence). Trimming left V 5 bases short and J 6 bases short, with 11 bases between.

The V and J genes are TRBV7-8 and TRBJ2-7; D uncertain. CDR3 length: 18 residues. The V end was cut by 5 bases, the J end by 2 bases, with 25 bases between. In germline, CDR1 is SGHVS, CDR2 FQNEAQ. The CDR3 DNA follows: TGTGCCAGCAGCCCGCGAGGATCCCGAGGACCGCCCGCCTACGAGCAGTACTTC. Residues: CASSPRGSRGPPAYEQYF. The entire variable domain, with the rest obtained from reference TRBV7-8 and TRBJ2-7, is as follows: GAGVSQSPRYKVAKRGQDVALRCDPISGHVSLFWYQQALGQGPEFLTYFQNEAQLDKSGLPSDRFFAERPEGSVSTLKIQRTQQEDSAVYLCASSPRGSRGPPAYEQYFGPGTRLTVT.

The chain employs TRBV29-1 and TRBJ2-1; D is undetermined. Germline values: CDR1 SQVTM, CDR2 ANQGSEA. The CDR3 consists of 14 residues. V gave up 7 bases and J gave up 0 bases, with 13 bases separating them. In nucleotides, the CDR3 is TGCAGCGCTCGGACGTCGAGCTCCTACAATGAGCAGTTCTTC. Protein: CSARTSSSYNEQFF.

This clonotype was recorded at least ten times. The V and J genes are TRBV16 and TRBJ1-6, with D possibly TRBD1 on 5 matching bases. V was shortened by 2 bases and J by 13 bases, with 15 bases between the two germline ends. Germline CDR1 and CDR2: KGHSY and FQNENV. CDR3 size: 14 residues. The CDR3: CASSQMSGTLPLHF. CDR3 DNA sequence: TGTGCCAGCAGCCAAATGTCCGGGACCCTGCCCCTCCACTTT.

In this sample, this clonotype turned up a few times. The chain carries TRBV29-1 and TRBJ1-2; no clear D gene. With 7 bases removed from V and 4 bases from J, the gap between germline ends came to 16 bases. This CDR3 comprises 13 residues. Germline V CDR1 and CDR2: SQVTM, ANQGSEA. The CDR3 region has the DNA TGCAGCGCCCTCGGGTCAGCGGTCTATGGCTACACCTTC. Its translation is CSALGSAVYGYTF.

The table lists this clonotype with many counts. The V and J genes are TRBV6-5 and TRBJ1-1; D unresolved. CDR1 is MNHEY, CDR2 SVGAGI, per germline. The CDR3 has 16 residues. Deletions cut 0 bases from V and 0 bases from J, with 11 bases between. The chain's CDR3 is CASSYSRAAMNTEAFF. Here the CDR3 DNA reads TGTGCCAGCAGTTACTCGAGGGCAGCGATGAACACTGAAGCTTTCTTT.

This clonotype is medium-sized in the sample. The V gene is TRBV7-9, the J gene TRBJ1-1; 7 bases match TRBD1. This CDR3 contains 12 residues. V was clipped by 5 bases and J by 7 bases; unmatched bases: 4. Germline CDR1 is SEHNR and CDR2 is FQNEAQ (reference sequence). The DNA for the CDR3 is TGTGCCAGCAGCCCGACAGGGTATGAAGCTTTCTTT. Protein sequence: CASSPTGYEAFF.